Only a few counts were recorded for the clone carrying this T cell receptor beta chain. The germline gives CDR1 LGHDT, CDR2 YNNKEL (reference sequence). The V segment lost 4 bases and the J segment 0 bases; nucleotides outside the gene matches: 5. The CDR3 contains 17 residues. The entry originates in a study of blood T cell repertoires in COVID-19. Clones were sequenced by immunoSEQ multiplex PCR, and TCRdb holds only the in-frame ones, with some missing. The table records about 140,000 clones, roughly 80% of them present only once. The TCR comes from a woman between 45 and 65 years old with active or convalescent COVID-19. Sequencing used peripheral blood. V and J are TRBV3-1 (or the pseudogene TRBV3-2) and TRBJ2-3, with 12 bases aligning to TRBD2. The DNA of the CDR3 is TGTGCCAGCAGCCGGAGACTAGCGGGAGATAGCACAGATACGCAGTATTTT. It specifies CASSRRLAGDSTDTQYF.